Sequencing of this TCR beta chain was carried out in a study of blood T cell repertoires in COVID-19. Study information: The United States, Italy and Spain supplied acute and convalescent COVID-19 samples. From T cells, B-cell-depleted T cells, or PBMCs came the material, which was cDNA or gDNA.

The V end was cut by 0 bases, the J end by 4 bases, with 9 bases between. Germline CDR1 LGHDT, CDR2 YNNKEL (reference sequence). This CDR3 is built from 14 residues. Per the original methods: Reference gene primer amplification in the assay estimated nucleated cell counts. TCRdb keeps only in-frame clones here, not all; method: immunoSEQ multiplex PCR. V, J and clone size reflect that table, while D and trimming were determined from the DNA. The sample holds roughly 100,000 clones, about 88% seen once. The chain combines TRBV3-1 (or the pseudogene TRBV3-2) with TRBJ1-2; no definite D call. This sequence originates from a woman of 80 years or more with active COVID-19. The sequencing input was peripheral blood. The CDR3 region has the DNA TGTGCCAGCAGCCAAGAAGAGCGACCCTATGGCTACACCTTC. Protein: CASSQEERPYGYTF.